This is a list of T cell receptor beta chains from one sample in a study of blood T cell repertoires in COVID-19. Measured with immunoSEQ multiplex PCR; TCRdb has only the in-frame clones, and not every one. The sample has some 250,000 clones; under 90% are singletons. The sample taken for sequencing was peripheral blood. These receptors originate from a man between 60 and 75 years old with acute or convalescent COVID-19. CDR3s include the opening cysteine and the closing phenylalanine or tryptophan. The D gene is left open where the match is weak. Where a row states a size, it is once, few, many or the class of an expanded clone; other rows omit it.

v_gene: TRBV5-6
abundance: -
d_gene: -
j_gene: TRBJ2-5
CDR3aa: CASSLTQYQETQYF
CDR3nt: TGTGCCAGCAGCTTGACCCAGTACCAAGAGACCCAGTACTTC

v_gene: TRBV4-1
abundance: -
d_gene: -
j_gene: TRBJ2-3
CDR3aa: CASSLAQGIQAPYTQYF
CDR3nt: TGCGCCAGCAGCCTGGCGCAGGGGATCCAGGCGCCTTATACGCAGTATTTT

v_gene: TRBV6-2/TRBV6-3
abundance: -
d_gene: -
j_gene: TRBJ1-2
CDR3aa: CASSYAREGGGYTF
CDR3nt: TGTGCCAGCAGTTACGCCAGGGAGGGAGGCGGCTACACCTTC

v_gene: TRBV5-6
abundance: -
d_gene: -
j_gene: TRBJ2-7
CDR3aa: CASSFLTARASYEQYF
CDR3nt: TGTGCCAGCAGCTTTCTGACTGCGCGAGCTTCCTACGAGCAGTACTTC

v_gene: TRBV7-6
abundance: -
d_gene: -
j_gene: TRBJ2-6
CDR3aa: CASSLGRISGANVLTF
CDR3nt: TGTGCCAGCAGCTTGGGCAGGATCTCTGGGGCCAACGTCCTGACTTTC

v_gene: TRBV30
abundance: -
d_gene: -
j_gene: TRBJ2-6
CDR3aa: CAWELSGANVLTF
CDR3nt: TGTGCCTGGGAACTTTCGGGGGCCAACGTCCTGACTTTC

v_gene: TRBV7-9
abundance: -
d_gene: TRBD1
j_gene: TRBJ1-2
CDR3aa: CASSLEHRGGGYTF
CDR3nt: TGTGCCAGCAGCTTAGAGCACAGGGGAGGCGGCTACACCTTC

v_gene: TRBV4-3
abundance: few
d_gene: TRBD1
j_gene: TRBJ2-7
CDR3aa: CASSHSGTGESYEQYF
CDR3nt: TGCGCCAGCAGCCACTCCGGGACAGGGGAGAGCTACGAGCAGTACTTC

v_gene: TRBV10-3
abundance: -
d_gene: -
j_gene: TRBJ1-1
CDR3aa: CATRGVEDTEAFF
CDR3nt: TGTGCCACCCGGGGGGTCGAGGACACTGAAGCTTTCTTT

v_gene: TRBV29-1
abundance: -
d_gene: TRBD2
j_gene: TRBJ2-3
CDR3aa: CSVDMAGEGRDTQYF
CDR3nt: TGCAGCGTTGATATGGCGGGAGAGGGTCGAGATACGCAGTATTTT

v_gene: TRBV11-2
abundance: -
d_gene: -
j_gene: TRBJ1-5
CDR3aa: CASSLSTAGINNQPQHF
CDR3nt: TGTGCCAGCAGCTTAAGTACCGCAGGGATTAACAATCAGCCCCAGCATTTT

v_gene: TRBV5-1
abundance: -
d_gene: -
j_gene: TRBJ2-6
CDR3aa: CASSLRQGGFGANVLTF
CDR3nt: TGCGCCAGCAGCTTGAGGCAGGGTGGGTTTGGGGCCAACGTCCTGACTTTC

v_gene: TRBV5-6
abundance: -
d_gene: TRBD1
j_gene: TRBJ2-7
CDR3aa: CASSFFRGRHEQYF
CDR3nt: TGTGCCAGCAGCTTTTTCAGGGGGCGACACGAGCAGTACTTC

v_gene: TRBV3-1/TRBV3-2
abundance: -
d_gene: TRBD2
j_gene: TRBJ2-7
CDR3aa: CASSQDSRGGHYEQYF
CDR3nt: TGTGCCAGCAGCCAAGATAGTCGGGGGGGCCACTACGAGCAGTACTTC

v_gene: TRBV12-5
abundance: -
d_gene: TRBD2
j_gene: TRBJ2-7
CDR3aa: CASGLVLERGPLEQYF
CDR3nt: TGTGCTAGTGGTTTGGTACTCGAGCGGGGTCCCCTCGAGCAGTACTTC

v_gene: TRBV7-3
abundance: -
d_gene: -
j_gene: TRBJ1-1
CDR3aa: CASSLNLGQNLEAFF
CDR3nt: TGTGCCAGCAGCTTAAATTTGGGACAAAACCTAGAAGCTTTCTTT

v_gene: TRBV5-1
abundance: -
d_gene: TRBD1
j_gene: TRBJ2-5
CDR3aa: CASSQLRTGNVETQYF
CDR3nt: TGCGCCAGCAGCCAACTTCGGACAGGGAACGTAGAGACCCAGTACTTC